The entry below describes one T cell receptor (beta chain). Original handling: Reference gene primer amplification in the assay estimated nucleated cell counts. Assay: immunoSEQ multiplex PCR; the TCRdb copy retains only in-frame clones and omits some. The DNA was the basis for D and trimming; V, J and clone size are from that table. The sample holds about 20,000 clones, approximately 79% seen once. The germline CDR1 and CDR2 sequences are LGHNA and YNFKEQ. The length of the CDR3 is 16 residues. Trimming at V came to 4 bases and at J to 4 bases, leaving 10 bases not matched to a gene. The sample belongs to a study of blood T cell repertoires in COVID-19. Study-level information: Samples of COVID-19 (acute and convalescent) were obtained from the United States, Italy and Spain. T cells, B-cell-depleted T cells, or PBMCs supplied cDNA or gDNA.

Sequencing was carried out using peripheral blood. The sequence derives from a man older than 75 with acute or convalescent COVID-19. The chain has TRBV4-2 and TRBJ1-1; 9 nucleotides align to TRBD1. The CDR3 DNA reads TGTGCCAGCAGCCGCACTCAAACAGGGGGCTCCACTGAAGCTTTCTTT. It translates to CASSRTQTGGSTEAFF.